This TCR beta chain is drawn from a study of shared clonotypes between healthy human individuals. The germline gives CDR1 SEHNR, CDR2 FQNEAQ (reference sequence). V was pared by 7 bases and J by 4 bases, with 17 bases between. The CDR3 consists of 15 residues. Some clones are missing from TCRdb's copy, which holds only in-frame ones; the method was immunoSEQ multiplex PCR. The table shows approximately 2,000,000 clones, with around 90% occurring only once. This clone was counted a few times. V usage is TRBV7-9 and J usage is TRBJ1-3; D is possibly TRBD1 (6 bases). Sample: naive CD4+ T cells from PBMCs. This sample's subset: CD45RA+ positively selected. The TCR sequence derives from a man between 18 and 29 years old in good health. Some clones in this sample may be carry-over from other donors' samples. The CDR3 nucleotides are TGTGCCAGCACCCAGCCAGGGGTAGGGGGAAACACCATATATTTT. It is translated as CASTQPGVGGNTIYF.